These T cell receptor beta chains were read from a single sample in a study of brain T cells in children with intractable seizures. Assay: immunoSEQ multiplex PCR; the TCRdb copy retains only in-frame clones and omits some. Of tens of thousands of clones in the sample, about 90% were seen once. The specimen was peripheral blood, collected at surgery. Source of these receptors: a girl aged 2 to 9 with Rasmussen encephalitis and intractable seizures. Each CDR3 is given with its conserved first and last residue. Fields, in order: D gene, J gene, clone size, V gene, CDR3 DNA, CDR3 protein. The D gene is left open where the match is weak. Clone size is not always given. Where it is, it says once, few, many or a class for expanded clones.

D: NA; J: TRBJ2-7; size: NA; V: TRBV11-3; DNA: TGTGCCAGCAGCTTAGGAACCCCCTACGAGCAGTACTTC; CDR3: CASSLGTPYEQYF
D: TRBD1; J: TRBJ2-7; size: NA; V: TRBV2; DNA: TGTGCCAGCAGAGAGGGGACAGGTGTAAACGAGCAGTACTTC; CDR3: CASREGTGVNEQYF
D: TRBD1; J: TRBJ1-1; size: NA; V: TRBV14; DNA: TGTGCCAGCAGCCAAGCAGGGGGAAGAATGAACACTGAAGCTTTCTTT; CDR3: CASSQAGGRMNTEAFF
D: TRBD2; J: TRBJ2-3; size: NA; V: TRBV7-9; DNA: TGTGCCAGCAGCTTGCGGCGGGAGCGGGTCACAGATACGCAGTATTTT; CDR3: CASSLRRERVTDTQYF
D: TRBD2; J: TRBJ2-2; size: NA; V: TRBV19; DNA: TGTGCCAGTAGAACCGGGAGGGGTACCGGGGAGCTGTTTTTT; CDR3: CASRTGRGTGELFF
D: TRBD1; J: TRBJ1-2; size: NA; V: TRBV2; DNA: TGTGCCAGCACCCTGACAGGGTCTAACTATGGCTACACCTTC; CDR3: CASTLTGSNYGYTF
D: TRBD1; J: TRBJ1-4; size: NA; V: TRBV19; DNA: TGTGCCAGTAGTAGCAGGACAGGGGGGGATGAAAAACTGTTTTTT; CDR3: CASSSRTGGDEKLFF
D: NA; J: TRBJ1-3; size: NA; V: TRBV4-1; DNA: TGCGCCAGCAGCCAGGCGAGCTCTGGAAACACCATATATTTT; CDR3: CASSQASSGNTIYF
D: NA; J: TRBJ2-3; size: once; V: TRBV28; DNA: TGTGCCAGCAGTTCCACAGGGATTTTGGCAGATACGCAGTATTTT; CDR3: CASSSTGILADTQYF
D: NA; J: TRBJ2-6; size: NA; V: TRBV30; DNA: TGTGCCTGGAGTTATGGGTCTGGGGCCAACGTCCTGACTTTC; CDR3: CAWSYGSGANVLTF
D: NA; J: TRBJ2-7; size: NA; V: TRBV19; DNA: TGTGCCAGTAGTATGGGGATTACCTCCTACGAGCAGTACTTC; CDR3: CASSMGITSYEQYF
D: NA; J: TRBJ1-6; size: NA; V: TRBV10-1; DNA: TGCGCCAGCAGTGACACGGGGCAGAATTCACCCCTCCACTTT; CDR3: CASSDTGQNSPLHF
D: NA; J: TRBJ1-5; size: NA; V: TRBV5-6; DNA: TGTGCCAGCACCATATGGCGACAGGCTCAGCCCCAGCATTTT; CDR3: CASTIWRQAQPQHF
D: NA; J: TRBJ1-1; size: few; V: TRBV2; DNA: TGTGCCAGCAAAGACCGGGTCCTAGCTTTCTTT; CDR3: CASKDRVLAFF
D: NA; J: TRBJ1-1; size: NA; V: TRBV18; DNA: TGTGCCAGCTCACCTCTCTCCTTGAACACTGAAGCTTTCTTT; CDR3: CASSPLSLNTEAFF
D: NA; J: TRBJ2-1; size: once; V: TRBV5-6; DNA: TGTGCCAGCAGTTACCCGGGGGGCGTAGGGAATGAGCAGTTCTTC; CDR3: CASSYPGGVGNEQFF
D: NA; J: TRBJ1-1; size: NA; V: TRBV25-1; DNA: TGTGCCAGCAGGGTTGGATATACTGAAGCTTTCTTT; CDR3: CASRVGYTEAFF
D: NA; J: TRBJ1-1; size: NA; V: TRBV3-1/TRBV3-2; DNA: TGTGCCAGCAGCCTCCTGGACAGGAACACTGAAGCTTTCTTT; CDR3: CASSLLDRNTEAFF
D: TRBD1; J: TRBJ2-4; size: NA; V: TRBV11-2; DNA: TGTGCCAGCAGCAAAACAGGGGCCAGTGTTAGTTTTCAGTACTTC; CDR3: CASSKTGASVSFQYF
D: NA; J: TRBJ2-2; size: NA; V: TRBV14; DNA: TGTGCCAGCAGGCCCTTGGCCGGGGGGAACACCGGGGAGCTGTTTTTT; CDR3: CASRPLAGGNTGELFF
D: NA; J: TRBJ2-3; size: NA; V: TRBV7-2; DNA: TGTGCCAGCAGCTTGGCACGCACAGATACGCAGTATTTT; CDR3: CASSLARTDTQYF
D: TRBD2; J: TRBJ2-1; size: NA; V: TRBV9; DNA: TGTGCCAGTGGAGGGCTAGCGGGGGACAATGAGCAGTTCTTC; CDR3: CASGGLAGDNEQFF
D: TRBD2; J: TRBJ2-3; size: NA; V: TRBV5-8; DNA: TGTGCCAGCGCTAGCGGGGCTCCCCCAGATACGCAGTATTTT; CDR3: CASASGAPPDTQYF
D: NA; J: TRBJ2-1; size: NA; V: TRBV18; DNA: TGTGCCAGCTCACCGGGGTACGGGCAGTTCTTC; CDR3: CASSPGYGQFF
D: NA; J: TRBJ2-1; size: NA; V: TRBV28; DNA: TGTGCCAGCAGTTGGGGGGGGCAAACCTACAATGAGCAGTTCTTC; CDR3: CASSWGGQTYNEQFF
D: NA; J: TRBJ1-1; size: NA; V: TRBV12-3/TRBV12-4; DNA: TGTGCCAGCAGTTTATCGGTGAACACTGAAGCTTTCTTT; CDR3: CASSLSVNTEAFF
D: TRBD1; J: TRBJ1-1; size: NA; V: TRBV6-5; DNA: TGTGCCAGCAGCTCGACAGGGGGCTCGGGAGAAGCTTTCTTT; CDR3: CASSSTGGSGEAFF
D: TRBD2; J: TRBJ2-7; size: NA; V: TRBV6-5; DNA: TGTGCCAGCAGTCCGGGGGGGCCCCACGAGCAGTACTTC; CDR3: CASSPGGPHEQYF
D: TRBD2; J: TRBJ2-2; size: NA; V: TRBV9; DNA: TGTGCCAGCACCGACCCACCTGGGCGGGGGGGAAGGACCGGGGAGCTGTTTTTT; CDR3: CASTDPPGRGGRTGELFF
D: NA; J: TRBJ2-5; size: NA; V: TRBV27; DNA: TGTGCCAGCAGTCCCCTTACTAGTGGGGAGACCCAGTACTTC; CDR3: CASSPLTSGETQYF
D: NA; J: TRBJ1-2; size: NA; V: TRBV6-1; DNA: TGTGCCAGCAGTGAAGGGAACGGCTACACCTTC; CDR3: CASSEGNGYTF
D: NA; J: TRBJ1-1; size: NA; V: TRBV12-5; DNA: TGTGCTAGTGGTTTGGTGGAACAGGGTAACCCTGAAGCTTTCTTT; CDR3: CASGLVEQGNPEAFF
D: NA; J: TRBJ1-2; size: NA; V: TRBV11-3; DNA: TGTGCCAGCAGCTTAGACAGGAACTATGGCTACACCTTC; CDR3: CASSLDRNYGYTF
D: NA; J: TRBJ1-1; size: NA; V: TRBV14; DNA: TGTGCCAGCAGCCAAGATTGGAACACTGAAGCTTTCTTT; CDR3: CASSQDWNTEAFF
D: NA; J: TRBJ1-5; size: NA; V: TRBV6-1; DNA: TGTGCCAGCAAGGGAACGGAGGGCACGGTCCAGCCCCAGCATTTT; CDR3: CASKGTEGTVQPQHF
D: TRBD1; J: TRBJ1-1; size: NA; V: TRBV11-2; DNA: TGTGCCAGCAGCATCCGGGACAGGGGTGCAACTGAAGCTTTCTTT; CDR3: CASSIRDRGATEAFF
D: NA; J: TRBJ1-2; size: NA; V: TRBV29-1; DNA: TGCAGCGTTGAGAGCCTAGTGGGAGGCACCTTC; CDR3: CSVESLVGGTF
D: NA; J: TRBJ2-1; size: NA; V: TRBV2; DNA: TGTGCCAGCAGTGAGAGTTCTGCTCACAATGAGCAGTTCTTC; CDR3: CASSESSAHNEQFF
D: NA; J: TRBJ2-1; size: once; V: TRBV27; DNA: TGTGCCAGCAGTTTAGAGGCATCCAATGAGCAGTTCTTC; CDR3: CASSLEASNEQFF
D: NA; J: TRBJ1-6; size: NA; V: TRBV30; DNA: TGTGCCTGGAGGACCTTGGGCTCCTATAATTCACCCCTCCACTTT; CDR3: CAWRTLGSYNSPLHF
D: TRBD2; J: TRBJ2-2; size: NA; V: TRBV19; DNA: TGTGCCAGTAGTATGAGGCGGGAGTGGACCGGGGAGCTGTTTTTT; CDR3: CASSMRREWTGELFF
D: TRBD1; J: TRBJ1-1; size: NA; V: TRBV29-1; DNA: TGCAGCTCCAGAGTCGACAGGGGGTATGAAGCTTTCTTT; CDR3: CSSRVDRGYEAFF
D: NA; J: TRBJ1-5; size: NA; V: TRBV4-1; DNA: TGCGCCAGCAGTCTCGGATGGCTGGGCCTGAACAATCAGCCCCAGCATTTT; CDR3: CASSLGWLGLNNQPQHF
D: NA; J: TRBJ1-6; size: NA; V: TRBV7-9; DNA: TGTGCCAGCAGCTTAACCGCGGAAAATTCACCCCTCCACTTT; CDR3: CASSLTAENSPLHF
D: NA; J: TRBJ2-5; size: NA; V: TRBV6-5; DNA: TGTGCCAGCAGTTACTGGGGTACGGGCCAAGAGACCCAGTACTTC; CDR3: CASSYWGTGQETQYF
D: NA; J: TRBJ1-2; size: NA; V: TRBV7-9; DNA: TGTGCCAGCAGCTTAGCGGGATTGGACGGGGCAGGCTACACCTTC; CDR3: CASSLAGLDGAGYTF
D: TRBD2; J: TRBJ2-5; size: NA; V: TRBV7-9; DNA: TGTGCCAGCAGCTTAGCGGGGGGGAAAGAGACCCAGTACTTC; CDR3: CASSLAGGKETQYF
D: NA; J: TRBJ2-7; size: NA; V: TRBV7-9; DNA: TGTGCCAGCAGCTCGCGGGACAGCTCCTACGAGCAGTACTTC; CDR3: CASSSRDSSYEQYF
D: TRBD2; J: TRBJ2-3; size: NA; V: TRBV6-6; DNA: TGTGCCAGCAGTCGCTACCGGACTAGCGGGGTCACAGATACGCAGTATTTT; CDR3: CASSRYRTSGVTDTQYF
D: NA; J: TRBJ2-5; size: NA; V: TRBV7-2; DNA: TGTGCCAGCCCTAGGGGAGACGAGACCCAGTACTTC; CDR3: CASPRGDETQYF
D: NA; J: TRBJ1-2; size: NA; V: TRBV10-3; DNA: TGTGCCATCAGTGACGTGGGGGGCTCTGGCTACACCTTC; CDR3: CAISDVGGSGYTF
D: NA; J: TRBJ1-6; size: NA; V: TRBV25-1; DNA: TGTGCCAGCAGTGAAATAGGAATTAATTCACCCCTCCACTTT; CDR3: CASSEIGINSPLHF
D: TRBD1; J: TRBJ1-1; size: once; V: TRBV7-9; DNA: TGTGCCAGCAGCTTAGTTCGGGCAGGGGGCAGGCCTGAAGCTTTCTTT; CDR3: CASSLVRAGGRPEAFF
D: NA; J: TRBJ1-5; size: few; V: TRBV30; DNA: TGTGCCTGGAGACAGGGCAATCAGCCCCAGCATTTT; CDR3: CAWRQGNQPQHF
D: TRBD1; J: TRBJ1-2; size: NA; V: TRBV7-9; DNA: TGTGCCAGCAGCTCGACAGGGGGCGTTTTTGGCTACACCTTC; CDR3: CASSSTGGVFGYTF